This T cell receptor (beta chain) comes out of a study of tumor and adjacent non-tumor tissue in lung cancer. Study in general: Patients comprised roughly 12 adenocarcinoma, 2 squamous cell carcinoma and 1 small cell lung cancer.

This sample's RNA came from whole unsorted tissue. Germline CDR1 KGHSH, CDR2 LQKENI. There are 12 residues in the CDR3. Trimming removed 3 bases at V and 4 bases at J, with 6 bases between. Study-level points and caveats: In normal lung, the top 100 clones were significantly more dominant than in tumor. TCR diversity was significantly greater in tumor than normal lung tissue.

Three rounds of nested PCR, following a modified ARM-PCR protocol, produced the TCRbeta library. TCRdb called the multiplex PCR reads again in MiXCR, with one record for every CDR3 protein. The sample carries fewer than 120,000 distinct CDR3 sequences, approximately 87% recorded once. This clonotype turned up a few times. The antigen is not known. The conserved final phenylalanine or tryptophan is absent from the CDR3, which likely points to a read error. This TCR derives from a man aged 70-80 years with non-small cell lung cancer. What was sequenced was lung tumor tissue. V and J are TRBV18 and TRBJ2-5; D gene ambiguous. The CDR3: CASSPSGETQYL. CDR3 DNA sequence: TGTGCCAGCTCACCCTCCGGAGAGACCCAGTACCTC.